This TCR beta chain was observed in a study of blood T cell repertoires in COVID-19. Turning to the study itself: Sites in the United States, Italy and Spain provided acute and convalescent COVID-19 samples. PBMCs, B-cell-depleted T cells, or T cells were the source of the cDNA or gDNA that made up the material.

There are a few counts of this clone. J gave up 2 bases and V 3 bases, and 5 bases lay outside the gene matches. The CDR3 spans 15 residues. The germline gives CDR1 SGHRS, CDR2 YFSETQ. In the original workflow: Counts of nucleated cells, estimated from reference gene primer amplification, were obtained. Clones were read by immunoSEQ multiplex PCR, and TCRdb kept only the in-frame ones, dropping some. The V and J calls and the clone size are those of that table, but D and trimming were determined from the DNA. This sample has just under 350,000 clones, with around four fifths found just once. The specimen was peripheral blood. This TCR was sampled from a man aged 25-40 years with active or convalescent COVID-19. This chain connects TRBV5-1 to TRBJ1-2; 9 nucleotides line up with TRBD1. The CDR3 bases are TGCGCCAGCAGCTCCCCGGGACAGGGAAACTATGGCTACACCTTC. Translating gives CASSSPGQGNYGYTF.